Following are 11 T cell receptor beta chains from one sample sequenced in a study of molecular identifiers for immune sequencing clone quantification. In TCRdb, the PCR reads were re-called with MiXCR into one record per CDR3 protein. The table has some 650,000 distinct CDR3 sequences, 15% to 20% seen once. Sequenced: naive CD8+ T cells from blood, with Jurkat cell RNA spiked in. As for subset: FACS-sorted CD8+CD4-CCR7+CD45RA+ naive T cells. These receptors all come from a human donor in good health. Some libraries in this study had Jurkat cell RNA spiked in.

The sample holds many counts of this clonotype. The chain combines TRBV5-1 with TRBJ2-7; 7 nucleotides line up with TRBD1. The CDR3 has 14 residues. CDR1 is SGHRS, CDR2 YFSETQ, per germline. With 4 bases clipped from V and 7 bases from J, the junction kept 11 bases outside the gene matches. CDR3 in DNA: TGCGCCAGCAGCACCGGGACAGATTTGGGGGAGCAGTACTTC. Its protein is CASSTGTDLGEQYF.

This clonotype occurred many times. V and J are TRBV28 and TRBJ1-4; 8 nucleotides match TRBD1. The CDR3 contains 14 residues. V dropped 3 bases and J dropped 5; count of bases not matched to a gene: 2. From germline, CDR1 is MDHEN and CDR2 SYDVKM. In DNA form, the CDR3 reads TGTGCCAGCAGTTTTAGGACAGGGAATGAAAAACTGTTTTTT. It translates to CASSFRTGNEKLFF. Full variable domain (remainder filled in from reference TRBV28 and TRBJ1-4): DVKVTQSSRYLVKRTGEKVFLECVQDMDHENMFWYRQDPGLGLRLIYFSYDVKMKEKGDIPEGYSVSREKKERFSLILESASTNQTSMYLCASSFRTGNEKLFFGSGTQLSVL.

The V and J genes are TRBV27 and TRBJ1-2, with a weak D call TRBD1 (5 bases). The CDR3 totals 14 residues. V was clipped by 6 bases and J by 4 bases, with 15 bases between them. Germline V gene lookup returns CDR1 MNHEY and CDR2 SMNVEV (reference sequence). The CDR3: CASRFLGGGYGYTF. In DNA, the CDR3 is TGTGCCAGCAGGTTCCTGGGGGGAGGCTATGGCTACACCTTC.

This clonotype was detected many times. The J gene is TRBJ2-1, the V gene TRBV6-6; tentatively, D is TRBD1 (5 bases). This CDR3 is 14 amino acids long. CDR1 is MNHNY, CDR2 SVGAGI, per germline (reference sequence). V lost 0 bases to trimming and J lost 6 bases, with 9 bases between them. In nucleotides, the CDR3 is TGTGCCAGCAGTTACTCGACCAGGGCCAATGAGCAGTTCTTC. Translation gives CASSYSTRANEQFF.

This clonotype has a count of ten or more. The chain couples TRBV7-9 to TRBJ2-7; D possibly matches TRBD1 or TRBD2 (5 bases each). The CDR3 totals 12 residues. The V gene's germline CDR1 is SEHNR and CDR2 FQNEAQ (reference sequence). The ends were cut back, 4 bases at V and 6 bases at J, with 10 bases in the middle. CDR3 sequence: CASSSGTVEQYF. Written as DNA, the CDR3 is TGTGCCAGCAGCTCGGGGACCGTCGAGCAGTACTTC.

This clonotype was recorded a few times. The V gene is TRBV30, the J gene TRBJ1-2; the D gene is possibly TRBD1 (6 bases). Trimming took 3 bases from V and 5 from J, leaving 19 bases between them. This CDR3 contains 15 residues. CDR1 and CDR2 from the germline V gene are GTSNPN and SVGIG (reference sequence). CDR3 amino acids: CAWRVPITGIYGYTF. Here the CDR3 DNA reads TGTGCCTGGAGAGTCCCAATTACAGGGATTTATGGCTACACCTTC.

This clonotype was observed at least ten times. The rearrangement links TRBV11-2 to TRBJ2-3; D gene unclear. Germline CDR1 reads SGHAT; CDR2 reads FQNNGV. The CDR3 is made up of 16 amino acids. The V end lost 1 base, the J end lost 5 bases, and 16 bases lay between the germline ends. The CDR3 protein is CASSLGLVLSQDTQYF. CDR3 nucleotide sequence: TGTGCCAGCAGCTTAGGGTTAGTCTTGTCCCAAGATACGCAGTATTTT.

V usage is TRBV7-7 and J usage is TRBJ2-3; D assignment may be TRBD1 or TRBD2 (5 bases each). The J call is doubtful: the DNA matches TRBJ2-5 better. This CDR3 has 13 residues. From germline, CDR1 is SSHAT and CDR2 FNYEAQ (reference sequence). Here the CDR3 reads CAGSGGRVETQYF. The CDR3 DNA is TGTGCTGGCAGCGGCGGCAGGGTCGAGACCCAGTACTTC.

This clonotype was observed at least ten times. In nucleotides, the CDR3 is TGTGCCAGCAGTTTCATAGGGGGGCCGAACACTGAAGCTTTCTTT. Protein: CASSFIGGPNTEAFF. The J gene is TRBJ1-1, the V gene TRBV27, with D perhaps TRBD1 (6 bases). Per the germline V gene, CDR1 is MNHEY and CDR2 is SMNVEV (reference sequence). V was clipped by 3 bases and J by 1 base, with 12 bases between them. The CDR3 is made up of 15 amino acids.

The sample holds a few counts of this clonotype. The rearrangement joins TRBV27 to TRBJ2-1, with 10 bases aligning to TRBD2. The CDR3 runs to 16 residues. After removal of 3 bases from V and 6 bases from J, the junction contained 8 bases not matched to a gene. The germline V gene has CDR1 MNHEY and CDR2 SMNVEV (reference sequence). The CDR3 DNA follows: TGTGCCAGCAGTTTGTCCCTAGCGGGAGTGGCCAATGAGCAGTTCTTC. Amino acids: CASSLSLAGVANEQFF.

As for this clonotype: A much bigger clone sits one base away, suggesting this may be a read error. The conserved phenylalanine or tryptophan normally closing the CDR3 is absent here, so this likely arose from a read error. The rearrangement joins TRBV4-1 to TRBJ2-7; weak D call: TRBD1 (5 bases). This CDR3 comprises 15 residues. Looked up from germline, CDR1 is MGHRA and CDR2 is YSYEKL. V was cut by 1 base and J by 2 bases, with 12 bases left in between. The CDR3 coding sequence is TGCGCCAGCAGCCAAGCTCAGGGATTAACCTACGAGCAGTACCTC. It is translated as CASSQAQGLTYEQYL.